This entry describes one TCR beta chain. The sample holds a few counts of this clonotype. It lacks a known antigen. No base quality information exists; no much larger clone differs at one position. The data are from a study of response to subunit inactivated influenza vaccine listed by TCRdb under 2018. At the level of the whole study: Deep quantitative T cell receptor repertoire profiling was used in the study to track responses to a trivalent subunit inactivated influenza vaccine.

The CDR3 runs 20 amino acids, cysteine and phenylalanine included. Only CDR3 DNA remains: 60 bases, in frame from the first base. Sequences SGHRS (CDR1) and YFSETQ (CDR2) are obtained from the germline V gene. V and J are trimmed by 3 bases and 1 base, and the gene matches miss 15 bases of the junction. Libraries were prepared through RT-PCR. The instrument was an Illumina HiSeq 2500. TCRdb trimmed public reads at Q25 via fastp, called clones via MiXCR and kept in-frame beta chains. Rows with one shared CDR3 protein collapse into an entry with the most common genes and DNA. The sample contains about 500,000 distinct CDR3 sequences, about 15% of them found a single time. The ten largest clones capture 2.5% to 3.5% of the sample. General findings and caveats noted by the study authors: The authors proposed that each seasonal influenza vaccination may bring in only a limited number of new T cells.

This TCR came from a man aged 50 to 75 who received an inactivated influenza vaccine. Donor details come from another sample of the same person, matched by shared clones. This sample comprised CD4+ T cells sorted from PBMCs, obtained approximately 25 months after vaccination. The chain couples TRBV5-1 to TRBJ2-3; the central 12 bases match TRBD2. The sequenced DNA is TGCGCCAGCAGCTCCAAAGTACCTCAGACTAGCGGGGGCCGCACAGATACGCAGTATTTT. The translation is CASSSKVPQTSGGRTDTQYF.